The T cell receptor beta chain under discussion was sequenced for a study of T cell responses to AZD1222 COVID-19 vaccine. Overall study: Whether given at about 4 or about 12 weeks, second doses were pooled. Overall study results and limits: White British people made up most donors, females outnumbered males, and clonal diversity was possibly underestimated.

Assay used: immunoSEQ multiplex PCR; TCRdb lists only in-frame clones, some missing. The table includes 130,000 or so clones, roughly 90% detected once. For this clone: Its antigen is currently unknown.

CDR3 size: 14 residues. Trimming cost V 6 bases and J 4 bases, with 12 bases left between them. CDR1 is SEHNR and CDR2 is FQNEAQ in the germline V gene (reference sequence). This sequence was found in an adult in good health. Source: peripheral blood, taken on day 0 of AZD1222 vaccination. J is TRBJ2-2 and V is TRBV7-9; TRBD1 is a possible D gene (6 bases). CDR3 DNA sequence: TGTGCCAGCAGACCTACAGGGTTCACCGGGGAGCTGTTTTTT. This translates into CASRPTGFTGELFF.